The clone carrying this T cell receptor (beta chain) was seen just once. Per the study methods: Reference gene primers were amplified, and this amplification served to estimate nucleated cell counts. Sequencing used immunoSEQ multiplex PCR; TCRdb keeps in-frame clones, though not all of them. That table is the source of V, J and clone size, and D and trimming were worked out from the DNA. Of roughly 440,000 clones listed, more than 70% are singletons. The source of the sample is a study of blood T cell repertoires in COVID-19. Study at large: From T cells, B-cell-depleted T cells, or PBMCs came the material, which was cDNA or gDNA.

The CDR3 has 14 amino acids. Germline values: CDR1 SGHTA, CDR2 FQGNSA. V was clipped by 5 bases and J by 1 base; unmatched bases: 3. Material: peripheral blood. The receptor's source is a woman between 45 and 65 years old with COVID-19, enrolled during active disease. The chain recombines TRBV7-2 with TRBJ2-3, with TRBD2 matching over 7 bases. The CDR3 DNA sequence: TGTGCCAGCAGCCTTGCGGGGGGCACAGATACGCAGTATTTT. It yields the protein CASSLAGGTDTQYF.